This entry describes one TCR beta chain. Its antigen is unidentified. This record comes from a study of identical twins. Study results and limitations: Twins shared beta out-of-frame sequences in excess, but this excess was weaker. Zero-insertion analyses were open to partial confounding by invariant MAIT and iNKT cells. Abundant beta clonotypes from cord blood had fewer insertions, unlike memory repertoires, which showed none.

Each cDNA held unique molecular identifiers, and template switching gave it a universal primer site. Via MiXCR, TCRdb re-called the 5' RACE reads, giving one row per CDR3 protein. This table has around 490,000 distinct CDR3 sequences, about 15% appearing once. V was cut by 7 bases and J by 4 bases, with 13 bases left in between. Germline values: CDR1 MNHNY, CDR2 SVGAGI (reference sequence). The CDR3 contains 13 residues. This sample was shared with a second study, whose subject was yellow fever vaccine responses in identical twins.

This sequence originates from a woman aged 18-29 years in good health. Specimen: CD4+ T cells sorted from blood. The V and J genes are TRBV6-6 and TRBJ1-1; D unresolved. The CDR3: CASNTRWGTEAFF. In DNA form, the CDR3 reads TGTGCCAGCAACACAAGGTGGGGCACTGAAGCTTTCTTT.